Listed here are 12 T cell receptor beta chains from one sample, sequenced in a study of post-analysis software for immune sequencing data. These TCRs' antigens remain unknown. Unique molecular identifiers were present in the TCR beta cDNA libraries. In TCRdb, the PCR reads were re-called with MiXCR into one record per CDR3 protein. The sample holds roughly 700,000 distinct CDR3 sequences, about 27% seen once. Study-wide findings and caveats: Roughly 5 TRBV segments occurring more often in patients than controls included TRBV5-6, TRBV5-1 and TRBV20-1.

The sequencing input was blood. The receptors were gathered from a girl aged 5-17 years with multiple sclerosis.

This clonotype turned up a few times. CDR3 region: CSARPSAAGASNEQFF. In DNA form, the CDR3 reads TGCAGTGCTAGACCTTCTGCGGCGGGAGCAAGCAATGAGCAGTTCTTC. The rearrangement links TRBV20-1 to TRBJ2-1, with 7 positions matching TRBD2. V was pared by 2 bases and J by 6 bases, with 13 bases of the junction left unmatched. Germline-derived CDR1 and CDR2 are DFQATT and SNEGSKA (reference sequence). There are 16 residues in the CDR3.

This clonotype has ten or more counts. The CDR3 loop is CASSLARLAGYEQYF. The CDR3 nucleotides read TGTGCCAGCAGCTTAGCAAGACTAGCGGGTTACGAGCAGTACTTC. The chain uses TRBV7-2 and TRBJ2-7, with TRBD2 matching over 10 bases. This CDR3 is 15 amino acids long. The V segment lost 0 bases and the J segment 4 bases; nucleotides outside the gene matches: 3. Germline V lookup: CDR1 SGHTA, CDR2 FQGNSA. The full variable domain, completed using reference TRBV7-2 and TRBJ2-7, is GAGVSQSPSNKVTEKGKDVELRCDPISGHTALYWYRQSLGQGLEFLIYFQGNSAPDKSGLPSDRFSAERTGGSVSTLTIQRTQQEDSAVYLCASSLARLAGYEQYFGPGTRLTVT.

CDR3 nucleotides: TGCGCCAGCAGCCAACGCGGGGGGGAGATCACAGATACGCAGTATTTT. It encodes CASSQRGGEITDTQYF. V and J are TRBV4-1 and TRBJ2-3, with 9 nucleotides matching TRBD2. The CDR3 is 16 amino acids. Germline CDR1 MGHRA, CDR2 YSYEKL. V shed 2 bases and J 2 bases; nucleotides not matched to a gene: 5.

As for this clonotype: The conserved closing phenylalanine or tryptophan is absent in this CDR3, likely reflecting a read error. The rearrangement links TRBV27 to TRBJ1-5, with D unresolved. V was pared by 8 bases and J by 3 bases, with 11 bases between. The germline V gene encodes CDR1 MNHEY and CDR2 SMNVEV (reference sequence). This CDR3 region has 13 residues. CDR3 amino acids: CASGTGLNQPQHV. In DNA form, the CDR3 reads TGTGCCAGCGGAACGGGCCTCAATCAGCCCCAGCATGTT.

This clonotype was seen a few times. The chain couples TRBV5-1 to TRBJ2-1; either TRBD1 or TRBD2 may fit D (5 bases each). V lost 4 bases to trimming and J lost 0 bases, with 11 bases between them. Per the germline V gene, CDR1 is SGHRS and CDR2 is YFSETQ. The CDR3 length is 15 residues. The CDR3 region is CASSPRDHSYNEQFF. CDR3 bases: TGCGCCAGCAGCCCCAGGGACCACTCCTACAATGAGCAGTTCTTC. Drawing the rest from reference TRBV5-1 and TRBJ2-1, the complete variable domain is KAGVTQTPRYLIKTRGQQVTLSCSPISGHRSVSWYQQTPGQGLQFLFEYFSETQRNKGNFPGRFSGRQFSNSRSEMNVSTLELGDSALYLCASSPRDHSYNEQFFGPGTRLTVL.

This clonotype was observed a handful of times. The CDR3 region is CASSLGGGQGAFAEETQYF. DNA for the CDR3: TGTGCCAGCAGCTTAGGAGGTGGACAGGGGGCTTTTGCCGAAGAGACCCAGTACTTC. The V call is TRBV7-2, the J call TRBJ2-5, with 11 bases identical to TRBD1. J lost 3 bases, V lost 1 base, and 13 bases had no gene match. CDR3 length: 19 residues. Looked up from germline, CDR1 is SGHTA and CDR2 is FQGNSA.

The chain is built from TRBV12-3 or TRBV12-4 and TRBJ2-5; 12 bases match TRBD2. The ends lost 2 bases at V and 1 base at J; junction bases unmatched: 2. The CDR3 runs 16 residues. In DNA, the CDR3 is TGTGCCAGCAGTTTACTAGCGGGGGGGCCCCAAGAGACCCAGTACTTC. This gives the protein CASSLLAGGPQETQYF.

This clonotype appeared a few times. The rearrangement uses TRBV28 and TRBJ2-1; D unresolved. The CDR3 contains 16 residues. The V end lost 1 base, the J end lost 6 bases, and 16 bases lay between the germline ends. Germline values: CDR1 MDHEN, CDR2 SYDVKM. In DNA, the CDR3 is TGTGCCAGCAGTTTATTGGATCGGTCAGCCTCCAATGAGCAGTTCTTC. As protein: CASSLLDRSASNEQFF.

This clonotype was seen a handful of times. The chain has TRBV3-1 and TRBJ2-7; D remains unclear. Germline V gives CDR1 LGHDT, CDR2 YNNKEL (reference sequence). The CDR3 extends over 12 amino acids. V lost 0 bases to trimming and J lost 3 bases, with 3 bases between them. CDR3 loop: CASSQDFYEQYF. Here the CDR3 DNA reads TGTGCCAGCAGCCAAGACTTCTACGAGCAGTACTTC.

This clonotype was picked up a small number of times. The chain employs TRBV20-1 and TRBJ1-5; D is unclear. V was cut by 7 bases and J by 15 bases, with 19 bases left in between. The CDR3 is 11 residues long. Germline CDR1 is DFQATT and CDR2 is SNEGSKA (reference sequence). The CDR3 loop reads CSVFNRAVRHF. The CDR3 region has the DNA TGCAGTGTTTTCAATCGGGCGGTCCGGCATTTT.

This clonotype was seen only a few times. The chain employs TRBV7-6 and TRBJ1-2, with D uncertain. CDR3 length equals 16 residues. The V end was cut by 5 bases, the J end by 6 bases, with 22 bases between. CDR1 is SGHVS, CDR2 FNYEAQ, per germline. CDR3 in DNA: TGTGCCAGCAGCCTCGGTGCTGGAGGGAAGAGAAATGGCTACACCTTC. Translation gives CASSLGAGGKRNGYTF.

This clonotype turned up a few times. V usage is TRBV20-1 and J usage is TRBJ2-4; possibly TRBD2 for D (5 bases). This CDR3 is 14 amino acids long. In germline, CDR1 is DFQATT, CDR2 SNEGSKA (reference sequence). Deletions cut 5 bases from V and 3 bases from J, with 14 bases between. The CDR3 protein is CSAPTRASKNIQYF. The DNA of the CDR3 is TGCAGTGCTCCCACGAGGGCTAGCAAAAACATTCAGTACTTC.